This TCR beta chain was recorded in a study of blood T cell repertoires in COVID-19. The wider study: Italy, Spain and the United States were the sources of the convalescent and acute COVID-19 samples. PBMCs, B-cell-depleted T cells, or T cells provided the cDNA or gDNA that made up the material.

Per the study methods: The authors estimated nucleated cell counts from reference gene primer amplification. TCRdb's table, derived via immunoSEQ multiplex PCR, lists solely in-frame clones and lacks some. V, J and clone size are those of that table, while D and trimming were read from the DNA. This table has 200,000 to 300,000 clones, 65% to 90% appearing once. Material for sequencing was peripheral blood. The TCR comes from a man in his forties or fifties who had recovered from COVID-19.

CDR3 DNA: TGTGCCAGCAGTCAACAGGGAAACACTGAAGCTTTCTTT. This translates into CASSQQGNTEAFF. This chain joins TRBV2 and TRBJ1-1, with a possible D match to TRBD1 (6 bases). The CDR3 is made up of 13 amino acids. V was clipped by 5 bases and J by 2 bases, with 9 bases between them. Looked up from germline, CDR1 is SNHLY and CDR2 is FYNNEI.